This T cell receptor beta chain was found in a study of cytomegalovirus exposure and HLA in healthy donors. V lost 4 bases and J 4 bases, leaving 15 bases between the germline ends. Per the germline V gene, CDR1 is SGHRS and CDR2 is YFSETQ. CDR3 size: 14 residues. The PCR had 60 Vbeta and 13 Jbeta primers. Sequencing was performed with immunoSEQ multiplex PCR; in TCRdb, only in-frame clones are kept and a portion is missing. The table lists about 100,000 clones, more than 65% of them singletons. This TCR was recovered from a woman between 18 and 29 years old in good health and CMV-seropositive. The sequenced sample was PBMCs. The chain has TRBV5-1 and TRBJ2-7; a possible D gene is TRBD2 (6 bases). CDR3 residues: CASSPGLNLYEQYF. CDR3 DNA: TGCGCCAGCAGCCCGGGACTGAATCTTTACGAGCAGTACTTC.